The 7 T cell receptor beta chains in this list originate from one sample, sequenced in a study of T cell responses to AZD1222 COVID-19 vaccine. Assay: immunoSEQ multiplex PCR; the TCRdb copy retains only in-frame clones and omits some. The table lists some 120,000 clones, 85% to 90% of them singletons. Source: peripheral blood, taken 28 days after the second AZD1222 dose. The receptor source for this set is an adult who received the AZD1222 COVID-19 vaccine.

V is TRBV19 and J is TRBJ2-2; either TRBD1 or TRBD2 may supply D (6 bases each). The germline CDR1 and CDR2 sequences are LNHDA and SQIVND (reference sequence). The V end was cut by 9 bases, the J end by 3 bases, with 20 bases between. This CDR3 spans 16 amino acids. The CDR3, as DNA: TGTGCCAGCCTAGTTGGGCCTAGGGGGGACACCGGGGAGCTGTTTTTT. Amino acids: CASLVGPRGDTGELFF.

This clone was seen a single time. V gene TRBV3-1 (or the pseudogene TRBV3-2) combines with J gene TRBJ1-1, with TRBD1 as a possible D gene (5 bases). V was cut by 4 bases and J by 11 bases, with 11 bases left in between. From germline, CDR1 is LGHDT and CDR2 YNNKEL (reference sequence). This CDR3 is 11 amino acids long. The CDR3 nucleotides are TGTGCCAGCAGCCTTCTGGGGGTCGCTTTCTTT. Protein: CASSLLGVAFF.

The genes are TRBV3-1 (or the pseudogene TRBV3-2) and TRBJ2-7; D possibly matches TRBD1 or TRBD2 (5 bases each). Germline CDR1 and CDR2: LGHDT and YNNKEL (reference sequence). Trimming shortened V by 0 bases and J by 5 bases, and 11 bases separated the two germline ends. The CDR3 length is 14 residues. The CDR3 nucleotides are TGTGCCAGCAGCCAAGAAGAGGGGTCCCACGAGCAGTACTTC. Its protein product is CASSQEEGSHEQYF.

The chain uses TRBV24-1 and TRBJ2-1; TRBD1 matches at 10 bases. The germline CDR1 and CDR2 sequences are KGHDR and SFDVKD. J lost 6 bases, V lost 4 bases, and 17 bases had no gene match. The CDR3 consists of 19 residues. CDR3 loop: CATSEPPGQGIFKSNEQFF. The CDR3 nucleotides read TGTGCCACCAGTGAGCCTCCGGGACAGGGGATCTTTAAGTCCAATGAGCAGTTCTTC.

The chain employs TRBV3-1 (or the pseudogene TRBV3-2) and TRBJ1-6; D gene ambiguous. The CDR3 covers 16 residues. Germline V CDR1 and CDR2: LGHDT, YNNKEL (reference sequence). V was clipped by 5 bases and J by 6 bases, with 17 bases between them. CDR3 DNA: TGTGCCAGCAGCGGGAGGAGGGCTGCTTTTAATTCACCCCTCCACTTT. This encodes CASSGRRAAFNSPLHF.

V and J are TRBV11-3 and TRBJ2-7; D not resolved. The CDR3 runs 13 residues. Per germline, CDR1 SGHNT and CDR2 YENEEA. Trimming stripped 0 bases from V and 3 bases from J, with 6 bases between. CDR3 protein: CASSLEENYEQYF. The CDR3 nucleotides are TGTGCCAGCAGCTTAGAAGAAAACTACGAGCAGTACTTC.

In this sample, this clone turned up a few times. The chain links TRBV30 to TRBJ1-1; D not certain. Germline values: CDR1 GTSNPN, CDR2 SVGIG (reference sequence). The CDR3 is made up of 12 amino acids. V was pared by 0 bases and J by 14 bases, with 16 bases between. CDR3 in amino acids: CAWSVGQEVRFF. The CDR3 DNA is TGTGCCTGGAGTGTAGGCCAGGAGGTTCGCTTCTTT.